The 21 T cell receptor beta chains in this list originate from one sample, sequenced in a study of T cell responses to AZD1222 COVID-19 vaccine (dated by TCRdb to the early 2020s). The receptor library was made with the immunoSEQ multiplex PCR assay. This immuneACCESS table, as held by TCRdb, lists in-frame sequences with V and J called but not all clones. Of the missing ones, under half trace to an unresolved V gene in checked studies; the others have no known cause. Counted in this sample were under 200,000 clones; around 93% of them appeared once. The ten largest clones add up to about 9.3% of the sample. The label giving this sample's time point can be read as: baseline before first vaccination. The sequencing here drew on peripheral blood, taken on day 0 of AZD1222 vaccination. The receptor source for this set is an adult in good health.

The table lists this clone with a count of one. This chain uses TRBV4-1 with TRBJ2-1; D gene unclear. Deletions cut 3 bases from V and 0 bases from J, with 12 bases between. This CDR3 comprises 16 residues. Looked up from germline, CDR1 is MGHRA and CDR2 is YSYEKL. Here the CDR3 reads CASSHPVVTSYNEQFF. CDR3 in DNA: TGCGCCAGCAGCCACCCAGTGGTGACCTCCTACAATGAGCAGTTCTTC.

The chain is built from TRBV7-9 and TRBJ1-2; 7 nucleotides agree with TRBD1. The V gene's germline CDR1 is SEHNR and CDR2 FQNEAQ (reference sequence). J gave up 2 bases and V 6 bases, and 12 bases lay outside the gene matches. CDR3 length equals 16 residues. DNA of the CDR3: TGTGCCAGCAGTGCACACAGGGGCGGAGGGAACTATGGCTACACCTTC. Translating it yields CASSAHRGGGNYGYTF. Filled out from reference TRBV7-9 and TRBJ1-2, the complete variable domain reads DTGVSQNPRHKITKRGQNVTFRCDPISEHNRLYWYRQTLGQGPEFLTYFQNEAQLEKSRLLSDRFSAERPKGSFSTLEIQRTEQGDSAMYLCASSAHRGGGNYGYTFGSGTRLTVV.

V and J are TRBV5-6 and TRBJ2-5, with TRBD2 matching over 7 bases. Trimming removed 6 bases from V and 4 bases from J; junction bases left unmatched: 6. This CDR3 region has 13 residues. The germline CDR1 and CDR2 sequences are SGHDT and YYEEEE. CDR3 sequence (DNA): TGTGCCAGCAATCTGTGGGGGGGAGAGACCCAGTACTTC. As protein: CASNLWGGETQYF. Using reference TRBV5-6 and TRBJ2-5 for the parts outside the CDR3, the full variable domain is DAGVTQSPTHLIKTRGQQVTLRCSPKSGHDTVSWYQQALGQGPQFIFQYYEEEERQRGNFPDRFSGHQFPNYSSELNVNALLLGDSALYLCASNLWGGETQYFGPGTRLLVL.

DNA of the CDR3: TGTGCCACCCGACAGGGGGATCAGCCCCAGCATTTT. Residues: CATRQGDQPQHF. This sequence joins TRBV2 and TRBJ1-5; 9 bases match TRBD1. The germline V gene encodes CDR1 SNHLY and CDR2 FYNNEI. The CDR3 length is 12 residues. V gave up 10 bases and J gave up 5 bases; unmatched junction bases: 3.

V gene TRBV28 combines with J gene TRBJ2-5; TRBD1 agrees at 7 bases. The CDR3 extends over 14 amino acids. The V and J ends lost 6 bases and 3 bases, in that order; junction bases with no gene match: 7. Germline CDR1 reads MDHEN; CDR2 reads SYDVKM. The CDR3 loop is CASSSDRRKETQYF. The CDR3 nucleotides are TGTGCCAGCAGCTCGGACAGGCGTAAAGAGACCCAGTACTTC.

The chain couples TRBV9 to TRBJ2-7; D may be TRBD2 (6 bases). The CDR3 loop spans 13 amino acids. The germline V gene encodes CDR1 SGDLS and CDR2 YYNGEE. V lost 8 bases, J lost 3 bases, and 15 bases lay in between. The CDR3 DNA reads TGTGCCAGTAACTCGGGAGAGAACTACGAGCAGTACTTC. Translating gives CASNSGENYEQYF.

The rearrangement joins TRBV6-1 to TRBJ2-7; 8 bases are a match to TRBD2. The CDR3 extends over 15 amino acids. Germline values: CDR1 MNHNS, CDR2 SASEGT. V shed 0 bases, J shed 1 base, and the junction held 2 bases outside the gene matches. The CDR3 DNA reads as TGTGCCAGCAGTGAAGCAGCGGGAGAATCCTACGAGCAGTACTTC. It translates to CASSEAAGESYEQYF.

This clone showed up just once. J is TRBJ1-3 and V is TRBV7-2; D may be TRBD1 (6 bases). In germline, CDR1 is SGHTA, CDR2 FQGNSA. CDR3 length: 14 amino acids. Trimming cost V 4 bases and J 2 bases, with 9 bases left between them. CDR3 nucleotides: TGTGCCAGCAGCTCCCCAGGGGCTGGAAACACCATATATTTT. Translating gives CASSSPGAGNTIYF.

This chain connects TRBV7-9 to TRBJ2-2; TRBD1 is a possible D gene (6 bases). Trimming took 5 bases from V and 3 from J, leaving 10 bases between them. Germline CDR1 is SEHNR and CDR2 is FQNEAQ (reference sequence). CDR3 length: 14 amino acids. In DNA, the CDR3 is TGTGCCAGCAGCCCCAGGGGTTACACCGGGGAGCTGTTTTTT. Translating it yields CASSPRGYTGELFF.

The CDR3 DNA is TGTGCCAGTAGTATTTTAGCGGGACAGGGGATCAATCAGCCCCAGCATTTT. This sequence encodes CASSILAGQGINQPQHF. This sequence joins TRBV19 and TRBJ1-5; TRBD1 matches 10 bases. The germline V gene has CDR1 LNHDA and CDR2 SQIVND (reference sequence). The CDR3 has 17 amino acids. V lost 3 bases to trimming and J lost 3 bases; unmatched junction nucleotides: 8.

This clone was picked up a small number of times. The rearrangement links TRBV5-4 to TRBJ1-2; 10 bases map to TRBD1. This CDR3 region has 14 residues. With V trimmed by 4 bases and J by 2 bases, 2 bases remained unmatched. From germline, CDR1 is SGHNT and CDR2 YYREEE (reference sequence). CDR3 amino acids: CASSPDRGNYGYTF. Written as DNA, the CDR3 is TGTGCCAGCAGCCCGGACAGGGGGAACTATGGCTACACCTTC.

The chain carries TRBV5-5 and TRBJ2-7, with a possible D match to TRBD2 (6 bases). Germline V gene lookup returns CDR1 SGHKS and CDR2 YYEKEE (reference sequence). The CDR3 extends over 12 amino acids. V was cut by 1 base and J by 4 bases, with 6 bases left in between. The chain's CDR3 is CASSLRGYEQYF. As DNA, the CDR3 is TGTGCCAGCAGCTTGCGGGGGTACGAGCAGTACTTC.

This clone appeared a few times. This sequence joins TRBV29-1 and TRBJ1-5, with 8 bases that match TRBD1. After removal of 7 bases from V and 7 bases from J, the junction contained 9 bases not matched to a gene. CDR1 and CDR2 (germline): SQVTM, ANQGSEA. CDR3 length equals 13 residues. The CDR3 coding sequence is TGCAGCGCCGAGGACAGGGAAGGCCAGCCCCAGCATTTT. It yields the protein CSAEDREGQPQHF.

The chain links TRBV2 to TRBJ1-2; 10 bases line up with TRBD1. Trimming removed 6 bases from V and 6 bases from J; junction bases left unmatched: 4. In germline, CDR1 is SNHLY, CDR2 FYNNEI. This CDR3 is built from 13 residues. The CDR3 protein is CASRTGGADGYTF. The CDR3 DNA reads TGTGCCAGCAGGACAGGGGGCGCGGATGGCTACACCTTC.

The chain couples TRBV5-1 to TRBJ1-1; TRBD1 matches 10 bases. After removal of 0 bases from V and 11 bases from J, the junction contained 4 bases not matched to a gene. The CDR3 covers 13 residues. The germline V gene encodes CDR1 SGHRS and CDR2 YFSETQ. The DNA for the CDR3 is TGCGCCAGCAGCTTGGGACAGGGGGCGCGTGCTTTCTTT. Translating it yields CASSLGQGARAFF. Full variable domain (remainder filled in from reference TRBV5-1 and TRBJ1-1): KAGVTQTPRYLIKTRGQQVTLSCSPISGHRSVSWYQQTPGQGLQFLFEYFSETQRNKGNFPGRFSGRQFSNSRSEMNVSTLELGDSALYLCASSLGQGARAFFGQGTRLTVV.

The genes are TRBV5-1 and TRBJ2-2, with D unresolved. The CDR3 length is 14 residues. Germline-derived CDR1 and CDR2 are SGHRS and YFSETQ. Trimming stripped 0 bases from V and 4 bases from J, with 7 bases between. The CDR3 spells CASSLGQPTGELFF. The DNA for the CDR3 is TGCGCCAGCAGCTTGGGGCAACCCACCGGGGAGCTGTTTTTT.

The genes are TRBV27 and TRBJ1-5, with D uncertain. CDR1 and CDR2 (germline): MNHEY, SMNVEV (reference sequence). The CDR3 contains 16 residues. The V and J ends lost 0 bases and 7 bases respectively, with 16 bases between them. CDR3 sequence reads: CASSLSGVGPRQPQHF. The CDR3 DNA is TGTGCCAGCAGTTTATCTGGGGTAGGGCCCCGCCAGCCCCAGCATTTT.

The chain links TRBV6-2 or TRBV6-3 to TRBJ2-5, with D possibly being TRBD2 (5 bases). The length of the CDR3 is 12 residues. In germline, CDR1 is MNHEY, CDR2 SVGEGT. V was pared by 5 bases and J by 10 bases, with 14 bases between. The CDR3 coding sequence is TGTGCCAGCAGTGACCGGCCGGAGGTCCAGTACTTC. Protein product: CASSDRPEVQYF.

Only one count was recorded for this clone. The rearrangement uses TRBV5-1 and TRBJ2-3; the match to TRBD2 covers 10 bases. CDR3 length: 14 residues. Germline-derived CDR1 and CDR2 are SGHRS and YFSETQ. After removal of 6 bases from V and 2 bases from J, the junction contained 3 bases not matched to a gene. Written as DNA, the CDR3 is TGCGCCAGCACAGCGGGAGGGTACACAGATACGCAGTATTTT. It translates to CASTAGGYTDTQYF.

This sequence joins TRBV4-3 and TRBJ2-3; D remains ambiguous. The CDR3 length is 13 residues. CDR1 is LGHNA, CDR2 YSLEER, per germline. Trimming shortened V by 3 bases and J by 4 bases, and 8 bases separated the two germline ends. The CDR3 sequence is CASSHPGADTQYF. Here the CDR3 DNA reads TGCGCCAGCAGCCACCCAGGAGCAGATACGCAGTATTTT.

The chain has TRBV30 and TRBJ1-2; D possibly corresponds to TRBD1 (6 bases). The CDR3 sequence is 11 residues long. Germline V gene data show CDR1 as GTSNPN and CDR2 as SVGIG (reference sequence). With 3 bases removed from V and 6 bases from J, the gap between germline ends came to 8 bases. CDR3 sequence: CAWRTGDGYTF. CDR3 DNA sequence: TGTGCCTGGAGGACAGGCGATGGCTACACCTTC.